This entry lists 14 T cell receptor beta chains sequenced from one sample in a study of blood T cell repertoires in COVID-19. Using immunoSEQ multiplex PCR, the repertoire was profiled, and TCRdb retains in-frame clones only, with some absent. The sample has some 170,000 clones, around 83% seen once. Sequencing input: peripheral blood. These receptor sequences come from a man in his forties with acute or convalescent COVID-19.

The V call is TRBV19, the J call TRBJ2-5; a possible D gene is TRBD1 (6 bases). Germline V CDR1 and CDR2: LNHDA, SQIVND (reference sequence). The CDR3 sequence is 17 residues long. V was pared by 4 bases and J by 9 bases, with 27 bases between. The DNA of the CDR3 is TGTGCCAGTAGTACCGGCCGGGGACACAACTACTCTGGGGCCCAGTACTTC. Translating gives CASSTGRGHNYSGAQYF.

V usage is TRBV5-4 and J usage is TRBJ1-3; no reliable D call. Trimming removed 2 bases from V and 1 base from J, with 13 bases in between. There are 16 residues in the CDR3. The germline V gene encodes CDR1 SGHNT and CDR2 YYREEE (reference sequence). CDR3 in amino acids: CASSFGGPQSGNTIYF. CDR3 in DNA: TGTGCCAGCAGCTTTGGAGGGCCTCAATCTGGAAACACCATATATTTT. Full variable domain (rest looked up from reference TRBV5-4 and TRBJ1-3): ETGVTQSPTHLIKTRGQQVTLRCSSQSGHNTVSWYQQALGQGPQFIFQYYREEENGRGNFPPRFSGLQFPNYSSELNVNALELDDSALYLCASSFGGPQSGNTIYFGEGSWLTVV.

The chain has TRBV9 and TRBJ2-3; 8 bases match TRBD2. CDR1 and CDR2 from the germline V gene are SGDLS and YYNGEE. CDR3 length: 15 residues. The V segment lost 0 bases and the J segment 3 bases; nucleotides outside the gene matches: 3. The CDR3 here is CASSVVSGGTDTQYF. The CDR3 coding sequence is TGTGCCAGCAGCGTAGTAAGCGGGGGAACAGATACGCAGTATTTT.

This clone was seen only once. The gene calls are TRBV3-1 (or the pseudogene TRBV3-2) and TRBJ2-7, with 10 bases fitting TRBD2. CDR1 is LGHDT and CDR2 is YNNKEL in the germline V gene (reference sequence). The CDR3 has 15 amino acids. The ends lost 6 bases at V and 10 bases at J; junction bases unmatched: 15. In nucleotides, the CDR3 is TGTGCCAGCAGTCAAAGCGGGGGGGCCTCTGGCGGACAGTACTTC. Its translation is CASSQSGGASGGQYF.

V is TRBV13 and J is TRBJ2-7, with 7 bases fitting TRBD1. The CDR3 extends over 17 amino acids. V shed 3 bases, J shed 2 bases, and the junction held 13 bases outside the gene matches. Germline CDR1 and CDR2: PRHDT and FYEKMQ (reference sequence). The CDR3 nucleotides are TGTGCCAGCAGCTTCGCTATGACCGGGACAGCTACCTACGAGCAGTACTTC. Its protein product is CASSFAMTGTATYEQYF.

The CDR3 loop reads CASSLDSVHEQFF. CDR3 coding DNA: TGTGCCAGCAGCTTAGATTCGGTACATGAGCAGTTCTTC. The chain couples TRBV11-1 to TRBJ2-1; D uncertain. Germline CDR1 reads SGHAT; CDR2 reads FQDESV (reference sequence). This CDR3 is 13 amino acids long. V gave up 1 base and J gave up 8 bases, with 9 bases separating them.

This chain joins TRBV12-5 and TRBJ2-7; 9 bases line up with TRBD2. CDR3 size: 15 residues. Germline-derived CDR1 and CDR2 are LGHNT and FRNRAP. With 5 bases clipped from V and 1 base from J, the junction kept 6 bases outside the gene matches. The CDR3 nucleotides read TGTGCTAGTGGTATCGCGGGGGGGGGATCCTACGAGCAGTACTTC. Translated: CASGIAGGGSYEQYF.

V is TRBV6-6 and J is TRBJ2-7, with D maybe TRBD2 (6 bases). V shed 5 bases and J shed 3 bases, with 11 bases lying between them. This CDR3 has 13 residues. Germline lookup yields CDR1 MNHNY and CDR2 SVGAGI (reference sequence). This CDR3 is CASSRDWDYEQYF. CDR3 sequence (DNA): TGTGCCAGCAGTCGGGACTGGGACTACGAGCAGTACTTC.

The chain is built from TRBV7-4 and TRBJ1-2; D unclear. Trimming removed 5 bases at V and 4 bases at J, with 17 bases between. The germline CDR1 and CDR2 sequences are SGHVT and SQSDAQ. The CDR3 length is 15 residues. The CDR3 is CASSLDTARVYGYTF. The CDR3 bases are TGTGCCAGCAGCCTTGACACCGCCCGAGTCTATGGCTACACCTTC.

V and J are TRBV11-2 and TRBJ2-5, with D possibly matching TRBD2 (6 bases). Germline-derived CDR1 and CDR2 are SGHAT and FQNNGV. CDR3 length equals 13 residues. Between the trimmed V and J ends, which lost 8 bases and 3 bases, there was a span of 13 bases. In nucleotides, the CDR3 is TGTGCCAGCTCCTCCTGGGAGGAAGAGACCCAGTACTTC. Its protein product is CASSSWEEETQYF.

The V call is TRBV5-8, the J call TRBJ1-2; D gene uncertain. Trimming took off 0 bases at V and 5 bases at J, with 11 bases between the two ends. This CDR3 is 14 amino acids long. CDR1 is SGHTS and CDR2 is YDEGEE in the germline V gene. In nucleotides, the CDR3 is TGTGCCAGCAGCTTGGAATGGGCAATTTATGGCTACACCTTC. Its protein product is CASSLEWAIYGYTF.

The chain joins TRBV28 to TRBJ1-2; TRBD1 aligns across 9 bases. The germline gives CDR1 MDHEN, CDR2 SYDVKM. The J segment lost 6 bases and the V segment lost 1 base, leaving 9 bases of the junction unmatched. The CDR3 sequence is 16 residues long. The CDR3 spells CASSLYTTGGFNGYTF. CDR3 nucleotides: TGTGCCAGCAGTTTATACACGACAGGGGGATTTAATGGCTACACCTTC.

This chain connects TRBV18 to TRBJ2-3; D is perhaps TRBD2 (5 bases). Trimming took off 0 bases at V and 0 bases at J, with 10 bases between the two ends. Germline V gives CDR1 KGHSH, CDR2 LQKENI. The CDR3 is 16 residues long. DNA for the CDR3: TGTGCCAGCTCACCACCGTCTAGCTATAGCACAGATACGCAGTATTTT. Its protein is CASSPPSSYSTDTQYF.

The J gene is TRBJ2-7, the V gene TRBV7-9; tentative D call: TRBD1 (6 bases). Per germline, CDR1 SEHNR and CDR2 FQNEAQ (reference sequence). V was trimmed by 1 base and J by 0 bases, leaving 10 bases between them. The CDR3 sequence is 15 residues long. This CDR3 is CASSLGQGSSYEQYF. In DNA, the CDR3 is TGTGCCAGCAGCTTAGGGCAGGGGAGCTCCTACGAGCAGTACTTC.